These T cell receptor beta chains were read from a single sample in a study of blood T cell repertoires in COVID-19. Some clones are missing from TCRdb's copy, which holds only in-frame ones; the method was immunoSEQ multiplex PCR. The sample holds some 140,000 clones; about 88% are singletons and the top ten take about 2.6%. The sequenced sample was PBMCs or T cells enriched from blood (not recorded which). The receptors derive from a man aged 40-49 years with acute COVID-19. Each CDR3 is given with its conserved first and last residue. D genes are given only for firm matches. Not all rows give a size; the values are once, few, many and, for expanded clones, a class.

TRBJ2-3,TRBV4-2,TRBD2,.,TGTGCCAGCAGCCAACAACCTAGCGGGACCACAGATACGCAGTATTTT,CASSQQPSGTTDTQYF
TRBJ1-1,TRBV5-1,.,.,TGCGCCAGCAGCTTCCCAGATTTCACTGAAGCTTTCTTT,CASSFPDFTEAFF
TRBJ2-1,TRBV18,TRBD2,.,TGTGCCAGCTCACCACCGGGAGGGAGTCAAGGTGAGCAGTTCTTC,CASSPPGGSQGEQFF
TRBJ1-6,TRBV18,.,.,TGTGCCAGCTCACCAACAGGGCTTTATAATTCACCCCTCCACTTT,CASSPTGLYNSPLHF
TRBJ1-6,TRBV7-2,.,once,TGTGCCAGCAGCCCTCGGGGGGCCCATAATTCACCCCTCCACTTT,CASSPRGAHNSPLHF
TRBJ2-1,TRBV27,TRBD2,.,TGTGCCAGCAGTGTGGGACTAGCGGGAGGGCCGAAGCAGTTCTTC,CASSVGLAGGPKQFF
TRBJ2-5,TRBV6-5,.,once,TGTGCCAGCAGTTACACCCCAGGGCTTGAGACCCAGTACTTC,CASSYTPGLETQYF
TRBJ2-1,TRBV18,.,.,TGTGCCAGCTCACCACCCCCGAGCTCCTACAATGAGCAGTTCTTC,CASSPPPSSYNEQFF
TRBJ1-1,TRBV7-2,TRBD1,.,TGTGCCAGCAGCCCGGGACAGAGTGTGATCGGCCGCACACCTGAAGCTTTCTTT,CASSPGQSVIGRTPEAFF
TRBJ2-5,TRBV24-1,.,.,TGTGCCACCAGTGGCCCTAGCAGGGGTGAGGGAGAGACCCAGTACTTC,CATSGPSRGEGETQYF
TRBJ2-1,TRBV2,TRBD2,.,TGTGCCAGCAGTACCGGGACTAGAGGGGGCTACAATGAGCAGTTCTTC,CASSTGTRGGYNEQFF
TRBJ2-2,TRBV4-1,TRBD2,.,TGCGCCAGCAGCCAAGAAGATAGCGGGGGGGTTAGAGGGGAGCTGTTTTTT,CASSQEDSGGVRGELFF
TRBJ1-6,TRBV2,.,.,TGTGCCAGCAGTGAGGGGGGGCGAGAAAATTCACCCCTCCACTTT,CASSEGGRENSPLHF
TRBJ2-7,TRBV12-3/TRBV12-4,.,.,TGTGCCAGCAGTCTACAGGGAGCCTACGAGCAGTACTTC,CASSLQGAYEQYF
TRBJ2-7,TRBV14,TRBD2,.,TGTGCCAGCAGCCGACCCCAAGCGGGAGAGCAGTACTTC,CASSRPQAGEQYF
TRBJ2-1,TRBV7-2,TRBD2,.,TGTGCCAGCAGCTCCTTAGCGGGATACCCTAACAATGAGCAGTTCTTC,CASSSLAGYPNNEQFF
TRBJ2-7,TRBV6-6,TRBD2,.,TGTGCCAGCGGAGTAGCGGGCTTTACCTACGAGCAGTACTTC,CASGVAGFTYEQYF
TRBJ2-5,TRBV3-1/TRBV3-2,TRBD1,.,TGTGCCAGCAGTCGACAGGGGCAAGAGACCCAGTACTTC,CASSRQGQETQYF
TRBJ1-6,TRBV6-6,TRBD1,few,TGTGCCAGCAGACGACCCGGGACAGGGGCGACCAATTCACCCCTCCACTTT,CASRRPGTGATNSPLHF
TRBJ1-2,TRBV3-1/TRBV3-2,TRBD1,.,TGTGCCAGCAGCCAGCACGCAGGGGGTGGAACCTATGGCTACACCTTC,CASSQHAGGGTYGYTF
TRBJ2-5,TRBV18,.,.,TGTGCCAGCGGCAGGGCCGGGGAGACCCAGTACTTC,CASGRAGETQYF
TRBJ1-1,TRBV3-1/TRBV3-2,TRBD1,few,TGTGCCAGCAGTCGGACAGGGGGCGATGAAGCTTTCTTT,CASSRTGGDEAFF
TRBJ2-7,TRBV19,TRBD2,once,TGTGCCAGTAGTACCTCCGGACTAGCGGGAGGACCGTACTTC,CASSTSGLAGGPYF
TRBJ1-4,TRBV19,.,few,TGTGCCAGTAGGTCACAGGCGGCAACTAATGAAAAACTGTTTTTT,CASRSQAATNEKLFF
TRBJ1-1,TRBV6-4,.,.,TGTGCCAGCAGATTCTCGGGGGGCACTGAAGCTTTCTTT,CASRFSGGTEAFF
TRBJ1-5,TRBV2,.,.,TGTGCCAGCAGTGAACTGAGATATAGCAATCAGCCCCAGCATTTT,CASSELRYSNQPQHF
TRBJ1-4,TRBV19,.,.,TGTGCCAGTAGTAGTGGCCTTAGTGAGGTAGAGGATGAAAAACTGTTTTTT,CASSSGLSEVEDEKLFF
TRBJ1-2,TRBV5-6,.,.,TGTGCCAGCAGCTCGAAGCTTCAGGGCTATGGCTACACCTTC,CASSSKLQGYGYTF
TRBJ2-1,TRBV24-1,.,.,TGTGCCACCTCCACTCAGGGTAATGAGCAGTTCTTC,CATSTQGNEQFF
TRBJ2-7,TRBV28,.,.,TGTGCCAGCAGTTTCCCTTCGGGTGAGCAGTACTTC,CASSFPSGEQYF
TRBJ1-4,TRBV18,.,.,TGTGCCAGCTCGCCCAGGACAGATGAAAAACTGTTTTTT,CASSPRTDEKLFF
TRBJ1-3,TRBV3-1/TRBV3-2,TRBD1,.,TGTGCCAGCAGCGGAGGACAGGGGGCGCGGAACACCATATATTTT,CASSGGQGARNTIYF
TRBJ1-2,TRBV6-5,.,.,TGTGCCAGCAGTTACAGCGGCAACTTTGAGGCCTATGGCTACACCTTC,CASSYSGNFEAYGYTF
TRBJ2-1,TRBV2,TRBD2,.,TGTGCCAGCAGTGGACAGGCGGGGGGTGAGCAGTTCTTC,CASSGQAGGEQFF
TRBJ2-6,TRBV6-1,.,.,TGTGCCAGCAGTGAAGGGGGCGGCGGATTGGGCGGGGCCAACGTCCTGACTTTC,CASSEGGGGLGGANVLTF
TRBJ1-6,TRBV5-1,TRBD1,.,TGCGCCAGCAGGGGTGACAGGGTGTCACCCCTCCACTTT,CASRGDRVSPLHF
TRBJ1-1,TRBV24-1,.,.,TGTGCCACCAGTGCTGAGGCATTTGAAGCTTTCTTT,CATSAEAFEAFF
TRBJ2-7,TRBV23-1,.,.,TGCGCCAGCCCCATCTCGTCCCCGCTATACGAGCAGTACTTC,CASPISSPLYEQYF
TRBJ2-7,TRBV6-5,.,.,TGTGCCAGCAGTTACTCGGGAGGAGGAAGCCCCTACGAGCAGTACTTC,CASSYSGGGSPYEQYF
TRBJ1-4,TRBV7-9,.,few,TGTGCCAGCAGCTTTTGGCAGGCAACTAATGAAAAACTGTTTTTT,CASSFWQATNEKLFF
TRBJ1-1,TRBV6-5,TRBD1,.,TGTGCCAGCAGTAATGACAGGGGAGGAACTGAAGCTTTCTTT,CASSNDRGGTEAFF
TRBJ2-7,TRBV28,TRBD1,.,TGTGCCAGCAGTGGGGACAGGGGGTTCCACGAGCAGTACTTC,CASSGDRGFHEQYF
TRBJ2-1,TRBV24-1,TRBD1,.,TGTGCCACCAGTGATCCCGGGACAGAGGCCTACAATGAGCAGTTCTTC,CATSDPGTEAYNEQFF
TRBJ1-4,TRBV20-1,.,once,TGCAGTGCTAGTGCTGGGGCAGATGAAAAACTGTTTTTT,CSASAGADEKLFF
TRBJ1-1,TRBV11-2,TRBD1,.,TGTGCCAGCAGCTTAGTGTCGGCAGGGGGCATGGCTTTCTTT,CASSLVSAGGMAFF
TRBJ1-6,TRBV12-3/TRBV12-4,.,.,TGTGCCAGCAGCCTGTATAATTCACCCCTCCACTTT,CASSLYNSPLHF
TRBJ1-5,TRBV19,.,once,TGTGCCAGTAGTATAGGGGCAGGGAATAGCAATCAGCCCCAGCATTTT,CASSIGAGNSNQPQHF
TRBJ2-1,TRBV10-3,TRBD2,.,TGTGCCATCAGTGAGTCGTCTAGCGGGAGCAATGAGCAGTTCTTC,CAISESSSGSNEQFF
TRBJ2-3,TRBV10-1,.,few,TGCGCCAGCAGGGGGGGTAGCGACGATAGCACAGATACGCAGTATTTT,CASRGGSDDSTDTQYF
TRBJ2-7,TRBV4-1,TRBD1,few,TGCGCCAGCAGCCTTGCGACCGGGACAGGGGACTCCTACGAGCAGTACTTC,CASSLATGTGDSYEQYF
TRBJ2-3,TRBV3-1/TRBV3-2,TRBD2,few,TGTGCCAGCAGCCGACCGGGACTAGCGGAGATGGGCGGCACAGATACGCAGTATTTT,CASSRPGLAEMGGTDTQYF
TRBJ2-1,TRBV3-1/TRBV3-2,TRBD2,.,TGTGCCAGCGGGATGACTAGCGGGAGCTGGAATGAGCAGTTCTTC,CASGMTSGSWNEQFF
TRBJ1-2,TRBV5-1,.,.,TGCGCCAGCAGCGTGGTCCCGGGACACGGGACGTATGGCTACACCTTC,CASSVVPGHGTYGYTF
TRBJ2-7,TRBV5-4,TRBD2,.,TGTGCCAGCAGCCAGGGGACTAGCGGGAGTTCCTACGAGCAGTACTTC,CASSQGTSGSSYEQYF
TRBJ2-7,TRBV10-3,.,.,TGTGCCATCATGGGCAGGGAATACGAGCAGTACTTC,CAIMGREYEQYF
TRBJ2-5,TRBV18,.,.,TGTGCCAGCTCATCATCCAGGGAAGAGACCCAGTACTTC,CASSSSREETQYF
TRBJ2-7,TRBV19,TRBD1,.,TGTGCCAGTAGGGGACAGGGGGCTTACGAGCAGTACTTC,CASRGQGAYEQYF
TRBJ2-7,TRBV14,TRBD1,few,TGTGCCAGCAGCCAAGACCTGGGACAGCTCTCCTACGAGCAGTACTTC,CASSQDLGQLSYEQYF